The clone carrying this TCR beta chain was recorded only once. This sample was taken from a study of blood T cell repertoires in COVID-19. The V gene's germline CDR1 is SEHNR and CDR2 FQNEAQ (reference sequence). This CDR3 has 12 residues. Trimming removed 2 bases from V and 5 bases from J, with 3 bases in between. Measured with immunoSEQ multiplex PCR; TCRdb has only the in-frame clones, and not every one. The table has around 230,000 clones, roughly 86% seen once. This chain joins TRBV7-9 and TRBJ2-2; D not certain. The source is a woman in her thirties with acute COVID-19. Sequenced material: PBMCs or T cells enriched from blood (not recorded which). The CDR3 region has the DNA TGTGCCAGCAGCTTAACTACCGGGGAGCTGTTTTTT. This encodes CASSLTTGELFF.